A selection of T cell receptor beta chains follows, all from one sample in a study of blood T cell repertoires in COVID-19. The repertoire was sequenced with immunoSEQ multiplex PCR; TCRdb's copy has only in-frame clones and lacks some. The repertoire holds hundreds of thousands of clones, with roughly 80% as singletons. The sample comprised PBMCs or T cells enriched from blood (not recorded which). The receptors stem from a woman in her 50s who had been exposed to COVID-19. Both conserved end residues are part of each CDR3. Fields, in order: clone size, J gene, D gene, V gene, CDR3 length, CDR3 DNA, CDR3 protein. D genes are given only for firm matches. Not all rows give a size; the values are once, few, many and, for expanded clones, a class.

clone size: .
J gene: TRBJ1-1
D gene: .
V gene: TRBV12-3/TRBV12-4
CDR3 length: 13
CDR3 DNA: TGTGCCAGCAGCCCGGGGAGTAACACTGAAGCTTTCTTT
CDR3 protein: CASSPGSNTEAFF

clone size: .
J gene: TRBJ1-3
D gene: .
V gene: TRBV3-1/TRBV3-2
CDR3 length: 13
CDR3 DNA: TGTGCCAGCAGCGGGACAACTGGAAACACCATATATTTT
CDR3 protein: CASSGTTGNTIYF

clone size: .
J gene: TRBJ1-3
D gene: .
V gene: TRBV10-3
CDR3 length: 15
CDR3 DNA: TGTGCCATCAACTCAAACAACTACTCTGGAAACACCATATATTTT
CDR3 protein: CAINSNNYSGNTIYF

clone size: .
J gene: TRBJ1-1
D gene: .
V gene: TRBV27
CDR3 length: 14
CDR3 DNA: TGTGCCAGCAGTTTGGGGGGGAGGAGGGATAAAGCTTTCTTT
CDR3 protein: CASSLGGRRDKAFF

clone size: few
J gene: TRBJ1-1
D gene: .
V gene: TRBV7-8
CDR3 length: 15
CDR3 DNA: TGTGCCAGCAGCTTCAGGAGGGGAGTCAACACTGAAGCTTTCTTT
CDR3 protein: CASSFRRGVNTEAFF

clone size: .
J gene: TRBJ1-4
D gene: TRBD1
V gene: TRBV6-5
CDR3 length: 14
CDR3 DNA: TGTGCCAGCAGCGGACAGGTTGGGCGCGAAAAACTGTTTTTT
CDR3 protein: CASSGQVGREKLFF

clone size: .
J gene: TRBJ1-1
D gene: TRBD1
V gene: TRBV3-1/TRBV3-2
CDR3 length: 14
CDR3 DNA: TGTGCCAGCAGACGTGGACAGGGGAACACTGAAGCTTTCTTT
CDR3 protein: CASRRGQGNTEAFF

clone size: .
J gene: TRBJ2-1
D gene: .
V gene: TRBV19
CDR3 length: 16
CDR3 DNA: TGTGCCAGTAGTATAGATCGTGCGGGGAGCCTCCTTGAGCAGTTCTTC
CDR3 protein: CASSIDRAGSLLEQFF

clone size: .
J gene: TRBJ1-5
D gene: .
V gene: TRBV30
CDR3 length: 14
CDR3 DNA: TGTGCCTGGAGTGTGGCAGGATCCCTGCAGCCCCAGCATTTT
CDR3 protein: CAWSVAGSLQPQHF

clone size: .
J gene: TRBJ2-4
D gene: TRBD1
V gene: TRBV7-2
CDR3 length: 16
CDR3 DNA: TGTGCCAGCAGCTCCGGGACAGGGGGGACCAAAAACATTCAGTACTTC
CDR3 protein: CASSSGTGGTKNIQYF

clone size: .
J gene: TRBJ2-7
D gene: TRBD1
V gene: TRBV6-5
CDR3 length: 15
CDR3 DNA: TGTGCCAGCAGGTCGCCGGGACAGGGATGGAACGAGCAGTACTTC
CDR3 protein: CASRSPGQGWNEQYF

clone size: .
J gene: TRBJ2-3
D gene: .
V gene: TRBV12-3/TRBV12-4
CDR3 length: 13
CDR3 DNA: TGTGCCAGCCAATACGGTTCCACAGATACGCAGTATTTT
CDR3 protein: CASQYGSTDTQYF

clone size: .
J gene: TRBJ1-1
D gene: TRBD1
V gene: TRBV4-2
CDR3 length: 16
CDR3 DNA: TGTGCCAGCAGCCAAAGGGGGCCACTGCGCGACACTGAAGCTTTCTTT
CDR3 protein: CASSQRGPLRDTEAFF

clone size: .
J gene: TRBJ1-1
D gene: .
V gene: TRBV5-4
CDR3 length: 14
CDR3 DNA: TGTGCCAGCAGCTTGGTTGGGAGGAACACTGAAGCTTTCTTT
CDR3 protein: CASSLVGRNTEAFF

clone size: .
J gene: TRBJ2-1
D gene: TRBD1
V gene: TRBV6-5
CDR3 length: 15
CDR3 DNA: TGTGCCAGCAGGGGACAGGGGGCTAGGCACAATGAGCAGTTCTTC
CDR3 protein: CASRGQGARHNEQFF

clone size: .
J gene: TRBJ1-1
D gene: TRBD1
V gene: TRBV7-2
CDR3 length: 14
CDR3 DNA: TGTGCCAGCAGCACAACAGGGGGGAACACTGAAGCTTTCTTT
CDR3 protein: CASSTTGGNTEAFF

clone size: .
J gene: TRBJ1-2
D gene: .
V gene: TRBV2
CDR3 length: 14
CDR3 DNA: TGTGCCAGCAGCGAAGACACCTCTAACTATGGCTACACCTTC
CDR3 protein: CASSEDTSNYGYTF

clone size: .
J gene: TRBJ2-2
D gene: TRBD1
V gene: TRBV5-4
CDR3 length: 19
CDR3 DNA: TGTGCCAGCAGCTTGGGGGGACAGGCCCTAACTTCGAACACCGGGGAGCTGTTTTTT
CDR3 protein: CASSLGGQALTSNTGELFF

clone size: .
J gene: TRBJ1-1
D gene: .
V gene: TRBV21-1
CDR3 length: 18
CDR3 DNA: TGTGCCAGCAGCAAAGGAGTCCAGGGAATCTCGAGGAACACTGAAGCTTTCTTT
CDR3 protein: CASSKGVQGISRNTEAFF

clone size: .
J gene: TRBJ1-1
D gene: .
V gene: TRBV7-8
CDR3 length: 13
CDR3 DNA: TGTGCCAGCAGCCCGCGGTACTCGGGGGAAGCTTTCTTT
CDR3 protein: CASSPRYSGEAFF

clone size: .
J gene: TRBJ1-2
D gene: TRBD1
V gene: TRBV2
CDR3 length: 16
CDR3 DNA: TGTGCCAGCAGTGGCCTTCCCCAGGGACAGTTCTATGGCTACACCTTC
CDR3 protein: CASSGLPQGQFYGYTF

clone size: once
J gene: TRBJ1-5
D gene: .
V gene: TRBV12-3/TRBV12-4
CDR3 length: 13
CDR3 DNA: TGTGCCAGCAGTTTCAAGGGGGTTCAGCCCCAGCATTTT
CDR3 protein: CASSFKGVQPQHF

clone size: .
J gene: TRBJ2-1
D gene: TRBD2
V gene: TRBV3-1/TRBV3-2
CDR3 length: 21
CDR3 DNA: TGTGCCAGCAACGGGTCGGCTCTACTGGGACTAGCGGGGTTTACCTACAATGAGCAGTTCTTC
CDR3 protein: CASNGSALLGLAGFTYNEQFF

clone size: few
J gene: TRBJ1-4
D gene: TRBD1
V gene: TRBV6-5
CDR3 length: 15
CDR3 DNA: TGTGCCAGCAGTTACTCGGGACAGATTAATGAAAAACTGTTTTTT
CDR3 protein: CASSYSGQINEKLFF

clone size: .
J gene: TRBJ2-7
D gene: .
V gene: TRBV7-2
CDR3 length: 16
CDR3 DNA: TGTGCCAGCAGCTTCGGGGGGACACTGAGCTCCTACGAGCAGTACTTC
CDR3 protein: CASSFGGTLSSYEQYF

clone size: .
J gene: TRBJ1-1
D gene: TRBD1
V gene: TRBV12-5
CDR3 length: 13
CDR3 DNA: TGTGCTAGTGGCGGACAGGGGAACACTGAAGCTTTCTTT
CDR3 protein: CASGGQGNTEAFF

clone size: .
J gene: TRBJ1-1
D gene: .
V gene: TRBV2
CDR3 length: 13
CDR3 DNA: TGTGCCAGCAGTTCCCGGGGGGGAACTGAAGCTTTCTTT
CDR3 protein: CASSSRGGTEAFF

clone size: .
J gene: TRBJ2-5
D gene: .
V gene: TRBV4-3
CDR3 length: 15
CDR3 DNA: TGCGCCAGCAGCCAAGACAGAGAGGGTTTTGAGACCCAGTACTTC
CDR3 protein: CASSQDREGFETQYF

clone size: .
J gene: TRBJ1-6
D gene: .
V gene: TRBV27
CDR3 length: 15
CDR3 DNA: TGTGCCAGCAGTATTCACGGGGGGCAGGGTTCACCCCTCCACTTT
CDR3 protein: CASSIHGGQGSPLHF

clone size: .
J gene: TRBJ1-1
D gene: .
V gene: TRBV10-3
CDR3 length: 14
CDR3 DNA: TGTGCCATCGCCTCAACAGGGCCCAACACTGAAGCTTTCTTT
CDR3 protein: CAIASTGPNTEAFF

clone size: .
J gene: TRBJ1-1
D gene: .
V gene: TRBV28
CDR3 length: 16
CDR3 DNA: TGTGCCAGCAGCGGGGGAAGACACCGGGGGAACACTGAAGCTTTCTTT
CDR3 protein: CASSGGRHRGNTEAFF

clone size: .
J gene: TRBJ2-1
D gene: TRBD1
V gene: TRBV11-2
CDR3 length: 16
CDR3 DNA: TGTGCCAGCAGCTTAAGACAGGGGGCGAAATACAATGAGCAGTTCTTC
CDR3 protein: CASSLRQGAKYNEQFF

clone size: .
J gene: TRBJ1-1
D gene: .
V gene: TRBV27
CDR3 length: 14
CDR3 DNA: TGTGCCAGCAGTTTGGGGGGGGAGAACACTGAAGCTTTCTTT
CDR3 protein: CASSLGGENTEAFF

clone size: .
J gene: TRBJ1-3
D gene: TRBD1
V gene: TRBV30
CDR3 length: 16
CDR3 DNA: TGTGCCTGGTCTCCCTGGACAGGGGGCAGTGGAAACACCATATATTTT
CDR3 protein: CAWSPWTGGSGNTIYF

clone size: .
J gene: TRBJ1-4
D gene: .
V gene: TRBV7-9
CDR3 length: 14
CDR3 DNA: TGTGCCAGCAGCTTAGCAAGCCCTAATGAAAAACTGTTTTTT
CDR3 protein: CASSLASPNEKLFF

clone size: .
J gene: TRBJ1-2
D gene: .
V gene: TRBV14
CDR3 length: 16
CDR3 DNA: TGTGCCAGCAGCCGGCAGGGCGGCAATCGTAACTATGGCTACACCTTC
CDR3 protein: CASSRQGGNRNYGYTF

clone size: .
J gene: TRBJ1-2
D gene: TRBD1
V gene: TRBV19
CDR3 length: 15
CDR3 DNA: TGTGCCAGTAGTCCAGTCGCGGGACAGGGGAACAGCTACACCTTC
CDR3 protein: CASSPVAGQGNSYTF

clone size: .
J gene: TRBJ2-6
D gene: TRBD1
V gene: TRBV5-1
CDR3 length: 17
CDR3 DNA: TGCGCCAGCAGCTTTTCACAGGGGAGCTCTGGGGCCAACGTCCTGACTTTC
CDR3 protein: CASSFSQGSSGANVLTF

clone size: .
J gene: TRBJ1-1
D gene: .
V gene: TRBV19
CDR3 length: 13
CDR3 DNA: TGTGCCAGTAAAACAGGGAGTGGCACTGAAGCTTTCTTT
CDR3 protein: CASKTGSGTEAFF

clone size: .
J gene: TRBJ1-5
D gene: TRBD1
V gene: TRBV6-5
CDR3 length: 14
CDR3 DNA: TGTGCCAGCAGCAGACAGGGTGGCGATCAGCCCCAGCATTTT
CDR3 protein: CASSRQGGDQPQHF

clone size: .
J gene: TRBJ2-5
D gene: TRBD1
V gene: TRBV5-8
CDR3 length: 16
CDR3 DNA: TGTGCCAGCAGCTTGGGGCAGGGGACAGACCAAGAGACCCAGTACTTC
CDR3 protein: CASSLGQGTDQETQYF

clone size: .
J gene: TRBJ1-4
D gene: TRBD1
V gene: TRBV7-8
CDR3 length: 15
CDR3 DNA: TGTGCCAGCAGCTCAATGACAGGGGAGGAGGAAAAACTGTTTTTT
CDR3 protein: CASSSMTGEEEKLFF

clone size: .
J gene: TRBJ2-7
D gene: .
V gene: TRBV6-5
CDR3 length: 13
CDR3 DNA: TGTGCCAGCAGTTATCTCGGGTCCTACGAGCAGTACTTC
CDR3 protein: CASSYLGSYEQYF

clone size: .
J gene: TRBJ2-5
D gene: TRBD2
V gene: TRBV5-4
CDR3 length: 16
CDR3 DNA: TGTGCCAGCAGTCGCCGGACTAGCCCCTTTCAAGAGACCCAGTACTTC
CDR3 protein: CASSRRTSPFQETQYF

clone size: few
J gene: TRBJ1-2
D gene: TRBD1
V gene: TRBV5-1
CDR3 length: 14
CDR3 DNA: TGCGCCAGCAGCCAGGGACAGTTCTCCTATGGCTACACCTTC
CDR3 protein: CASSQGQFSYGYTF

clone size: .
J gene: TRBJ2-7
D gene: TRBD1
V gene: TRBV5-1
CDR3 length: 14
CDR3 DNA: TGCGCCAGCAGCCCTAGACAGGGGTTGGGGGAGCAGTACTTC
CDR3 protein: CASSPRQGLGEQYF

clone size: .
J gene: TRBJ1-1
D gene: .
V gene: TRBV7-9
CDR3 length: 14
CDR3 DNA: TGTGCCAGCAGCCCAACAGGGCTGGGCACTGAAGCTTTCTTT
CDR3 protein: CASSPTGLGTEAFF

clone size: .
J gene: TRBJ2-5
D gene: TRBD2
V gene: TRBV5-4
CDR3 length: 15
CDR3 DNA: TGTGCCAGCTCAGCAGTAGCGGGGTCGGAAGAGACCCAGTACTTC
CDR3 protein: CASSAVAGSEETQYF

clone size: .
J gene: TRBJ1-1
D gene: .
V gene: TRBV18
CDR3 length: 14
CDR3 DNA: TGTGCCAGCTCACCAGGCAGGATGAACACTGAAGCTTTCTTT
CDR3 protein: CASSPGRMNTEAFF

clone size: .
J gene: TRBJ2-5
D gene: .
V gene: TRBV29-1
CDR3 length: 12
CDR3 DNA: TGCAGCGTTGAAACTAATCAAGAGACCCAGTACTTC
CDR3 protein: CSVETNQETQYF

clone size: .
J gene: TRBJ1-1
D gene: .
V gene: TRBV12-5
CDR3 length: 13
CDR3 DNA: TGTGCTAGCGGCCCGGGGGGCTACCCTGAAGCTTTCTTT
CDR3 protein: CASGPGGYPEAFF

clone size: .
J gene: TRBJ1-4
D gene: .
V gene: TRBV27
CDR3 length: 16
CDR3 DNA: TGTGCCAGCAGCCACTACGCGGGGGACCGGGGGGAAAAACTGTTTTTT
CDR3 protein: CASSHYAGDRGEKLFF

clone size: once
J gene: TRBJ1-3
D gene: .
V gene: TRBV13
CDR3 length: 14
CDR3 DNA: TGTGCCAGCAGCTTCGGAGTCTCTGGAAACACCATATATTTT
CDR3 protein: CASSFGVSGNTIYF

clone size: .
J gene: TRBJ1-5
D gene: TRBD1
V gene: TRBV27
CDR3 length: 14
CDR3 DNA: TGTGCCAGCAGACGGACAGGGAACAATCAGCCCCAGCATTTT
CDR3 protein: CASRRTGNNQPQHF

clone size: .
J gene: TRBJ1-3
D gene: .
V gene: TRBV27
CDR3 length: 18
CDR3 DNA: TGTGCCAGCAGTTTAGTGGGAGACCGAGGCTACTCTGGAAACACCATATATTTT
CDR3 protein: CASSLVGDRGYSGNTIYF

clone size: .
J gene: TRBJ2-1
D gene: TRBD2
V gene: TRBV5-4
CDR3 length: 15
CDR3 DNA: TGTGCCGGGTCAATAGGAGCGGGACCAGCGAATGAGCAGTTCTTC
CDR3 protein: CAGSIGAGPANEQFF

clone size: .
J gene: TRBJ2-1
D gene: .
V gene: TRBV19
CDR3 length: 13
CDR3 DNA: TGTGCCAGTAGTATAGTAGTCTACAATGAGCAGTTCTTC
CDR3 protein: CASSIVVYNEQFF

clone size: .
J gene: TRBJ2-1
D gene: .
V gene: TRBV28
CDR3 length: 11
CDR3 DNA: TGTGCCAGCAGTTCGACTAGAAACCCGTTCTTC
CDR3 protein: CASSSTRNPFF